The 11 T cell receptor beta chains in this list originate from one sample, sequenced in a study of blood T cell repertoires in COVID-19. The method was immunoSEQ multiplex PCR; TCRdb's version includes in-frame clones alone and lacks a portion of them. The sample consists of some 310,000 clones, almost 90% of them appearing once. Sequenced sample: peripheral blood. The receptors were sampled from a woman aged 40 to 50 with COVID-19, enrolled during active disease.

V usage is TRBV25-1 and J usage is TRBJ1-1; D possibly corresponds to TRBD1 (5 bases). The V end was cut by 4 bases, the J end by 4 bases, with 7 bases between. This CDR3 is built from 12 residues. Per germline, CDR1 MGHDK and CDR2 SYGVNS. CDR3: CASSAQGTEAFF. Written as DNA, the CDR3 is TGTGCCAGCAGTGCCCAGGGCACTGAAGCTTTCTTT.

The chain has TRBV7-8 and TRBJ1-1; 10 bases align to TRBD1. J lost 0 bases, V lost 2 bases, and 3 bases had no gene match. Germline values: CDR1 SGHVS, CDR2 FQNEAQ. The CDR3 totals 16 residues. CDR3 region: CASSLRDRGMNTEAFF. The CDR3 bases are TGTGCCAGCAGCTTAAGGGACAGGGGCATGAACACTGAAGCTTTCTTT.

The gene calls are TRBV19 and TRBJ1-1; 10 bases align to TRBD1. Germline CDR1 and CDR2: LNHDA and SQIVND (reference sequence). V lost 5 bases and J lost 0; bases outside the gene matches: 9. The CDR3 loop spans 17 amino acids. CDR3 loop: CASSVSGTGALNTEAFF. CDR3 in DNA: TGTGCCAGTAGTGTATCCGGGACAGGGGCATTGAACACTGAAGCTTTCTTT.

CDR3 amino acids: CASSLNSGFDQPQHF. The CDR3 region has the DNA TGTGCCAGCAGCTTAAATTCAGGGTTCGATCAGCCCCAGCATTTT. J is TRBJ1-5 and V is TRBV7-2; D perhaps matches TRBD1 (5 bases). The length of the CDR3 is 15 residues. Germline CDR1 is SGHTA and CDR2 is FQGNSA. Trimming cost V 2 bases and J 5 bases, with 13 bases left between them.

The rearrangement links TRBV28 to TRBJ2-1, with 7 positions matching TRBD2. J gave up 2 bases and V 7 bases, and 5 bases lay outside the gene matches. Germline V gene lookup returns CDR1 MDHEN and CDR2 SYDVKM. The CDR3 covers 14 residues. This chain's CDR3 is CASTLTSAYNEQFF. As DNA, the CDR3 is TGTGCCAGCACCTTAACTAGCGCCTACAATGAGCAGTTCTTC.

V usage is TRBV27 and J usage is TRBJ1-4; perhaps TRBD1 as D (5 bases). Germline V gene data show CDR1 as MNHEY and CDR2 as SMNVEV (reference sequence). V was trimmed by 9 bases and J by 4 bases, leaving 9 bases between them. The CDR3 covers 12 residues. The chain's CDR3 is CASGAYNEKLFF. The CDR3 nucleotides read TGTGCCAGTGGGGCATATAATGAAAAACTGTTTTTT.

The chain links TRBV28 to TRBJ2-7; a weak D match, TRBD1 (6 bases). V was trimmed by 5 bases and J by 3 bases, leaving 17 bases between them. CDR3 length: 15 amino acids. Germline V gene lookup returns CDR1 MDHEN and CDR2 SYDVKM. The CDR3 loop reads CASSRQDRLFYEQYF. The CDR3 bases are TGTGCCAGCAGTCGCCAAGACAGGCTCTTCTACGAGCAGTACTTC.

To note about this clone: This same CDR3 is encoded by further DNA sequences in the sample. CDR3 DNA sequence: TGTGCCAGCTCACCCGCTCGAGGGGGAACTGAAGCTTTCTTT. It is translated as CASSPARGGTEAFF. The chain employs TRBV18 and TRBJ1-1; tentative D call: TRBD1 (6 bases). V lost 3 bases and J lost 5, with 13 bases in between. The CDR3 has 14 residues. Germline V gene sequence: CDR1 KGHSH, CDR2 LQKENI.

The chain couples TRBV18 to TRBJ2-1; 10 nucleotides match TRBD2. The CDR3 is made up of 23 amino acids. Germline loops: CDR1 KGHSH, CDR2 LQKENI. V lost 3 bases, J lost 1 base, and 24 bases stayed unmatched. The DNA for the CDR3 is TGTGCCAGCTCACCCGTGGGACAAACGAGTAAGGAGAAAGCGGGAGGGTCCTACAATGAGCAGTTCTTC. This sequence encodes CASSPVGQTSKEKAGGSYNEQFF.

This chain links TRBV18 with TRBJ2-3; tentatively, D is TRBD1 (6 bases). Germline CDR1 KGHSH, CDR2 LQKENI. The CDR3 consists of 17 residues. The germline V and J ends were trimmed by 3 bases and 3 bases, with 19 bases remaining between them. CDR3 DNA sequence: TGTGCCAGCTCACCGAGAGGGACAACGGTCCGGACAGATACGCAGTATTTT. The encoded protein is CASSPRGTTVRTDTQYF. Looking up the rest from reference TRBV18 and TRBJ2-3 gives the full variable domain: NAGVMQNPRHLVRRRGQEARLRCSPMKGHSHVYWYRQLPEEGLKFMVYLQKENIIDESGMPKERFSAEFPKEGPSILRIQQVVRGDSAAYFCASSPRGTTVRTDTQYFGPGTRLTVL.

This clone was found a few times. The rearrangement links TRBV11-2 to TRBJ2-7; 9 nucleotides line up with TRBD1. CDR1 and CDR2 (germline): SGHAT, FQNNGV. The CDR3 runs 19 residues. V was pared by 4 bases and J by 5 bases, with 21 bases of the junction left unmatched. In nucleotides, the CDR3 is TGTGCCAGCAGCTCACCTGCGGGACAGGGAACGAGAGGTCGCCACGAGCAGTACTTC. Its translation is CASSSPAGQGTRGRHEQYF. The whole variable domain, filled in from reference TRBV11-2 and TRBJ2-7, reads EAGVAQSPRYKIIEKRQSVAFWCNPISGHATLYWYQQILGQGPKLLIQFQNNGVVDDSQLPKDRFSAERLKGVDSTLKIQPAKLEDSAVYLCASSSPAGQGTRGRHEQYFGPGTRLTVT.